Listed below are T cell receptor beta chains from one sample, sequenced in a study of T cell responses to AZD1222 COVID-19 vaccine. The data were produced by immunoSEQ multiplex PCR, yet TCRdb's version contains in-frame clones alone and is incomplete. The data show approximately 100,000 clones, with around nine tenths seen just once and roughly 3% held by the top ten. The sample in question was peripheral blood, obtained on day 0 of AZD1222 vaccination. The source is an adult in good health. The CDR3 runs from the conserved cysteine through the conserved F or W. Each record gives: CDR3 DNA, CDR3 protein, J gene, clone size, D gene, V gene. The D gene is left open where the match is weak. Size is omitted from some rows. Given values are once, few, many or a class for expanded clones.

CDR3nt: TGCAGCGGGGCCTCAGGGAACACTGAAGCTTTCTTT; CDR3aa: CSGASGNTEAFF; j_gene: TRBJ1-1; abundance: once; d_gene: .; v_gene: TRBV29-1
CDR3nt: TGTGCCAGCAGTTTGGGTGAGACCCAGTACTTC; CDR3aa: CASSLGETQYF; j_gene: TRBJ2-5; abundance: once; d_gene: .; v_gene: TRBV27
CDR3nt: TGCGCCAGCAGCTTGGGCGCTAATGAAAAACTGTTTTTT; CDR3aa: CASSLGANEKLFF; j_gene: TRBJ1-4; abundance: .; d_gene: .; v_gene: TRBV5-1
CDR3nt: TGTGCCAGCACTAAAGGGGGCGCTGGGAGAGCTTTCTTT; CDR3aa: CASTKGGAGRAFF; j_gene: TRBJ1-1; abundance: few; d_gene: TRBD1; v_gene: TRBV3-1/TRBV3-2
CDR3nt: TGTGCCAGCAGCTTAGACGAGGGTAGGCAGTACTTC; CDR3aa: CASSLDEGRQYF; j_gene: TRBJ2-4; abundance: .; d_gene: .; v_gene: TRBV11-2
CDR3nt: TGTGCCAGCAGCATCCAAGCGGGGACAGATACGCAGTATTTT; CDR3aa: CASSIQAGTDTQYF; j_gene: TRBJ2-3; abundance: .; d_gene: TRBD2; v_gene: TRBV7-2
CDR3nt: TGTGCCAGCAGTTTATCTCGGGTTGATAAGAGCTACACCTTC; CDR3aa: CASSLSRVDKSYTF; j_gene: TRBJ1-2; abundance: .; d_gene: .; v_gene: TRBV27
CDR3nt: TGTGCCAGCAGCTTAGGGCGAGGCACAGATACGCAGTATTTT; CDR3aa: CASSLGRGTDTQYF; j_gene: TRBJ2-3; abundance: .; d_gene: .; v_gene: TRBV7-3
CDR3nt: TGTGCCAGCAGTCCGGGACAGGCGAACACCGGGGAGCTGTTTTTT; CDR3aa: CASSPGQANTGELFF; j_gene: TRBJ2-2; abundance: .; d_gene: TRBD1; v_gene: TRBV7-2
CDR3nt: TGTGCCAGCAGCCTACTGGGAGCAGGAGGCAATCAGCCCCAGCATTTT; CDR3aa: CASSLLGAGGNQPQHF; j_gene: TRBJ1-5; abundance: .; d_gene: .; v_gene: TRBV5-8
CDR3nt: TGTGCCAGCAGCTTAATCCCGGATACTAACTATGGCTACACCTTC; CDR3aa: CASSLIPDTNYGYTF; j_gene: TRBJ1-2; abundance: .; d_gene: .; v_gene: TRBV7-6
CDR3nt: TGCGCCAGCAGCACAACAACCGGTAGAGGACAGGGTGGAACAGATACGCAGTATTTT; CDR3aa: CASSTTTGRGQGGTDTQYF; j_gene: TRBJ2-3; abundance: once; d_gene: TRBD1; v_gene: TRBV5-1
CDR3nt: TGTGCCAGCAGCGCCCCCCCACACGATAACTATGGCTACACCTTC; CDR3aa: CASSAPPHDNYGYTF; j_gene: TRBJ1-2; abundance: .; d_gene: .; v_gene: TRBV9
CDR3nt: TGTGCCAGCAGTTTGGGCCCCGCGGAGACCCAGTACTTC; CDR3aa: CASSLGPAETQYF; j_gene: TRBJ2-5; abundance: .; d_gene: .; v_gene: TRBV12-3/TRBV12-4
CDR3nt: TGTGCCAGCAGCTTACCGGGCCAAGGGAGCTCCTACGAGCAGTACTTC; CDR3aa: CASSLPGQGSSYEQYF; j_gene: TRBJ2-7; abundance: once; d_gene: .; v_gene: TRBV7-8
CDR3nt: TGTGCCAGCAGTTTAGGGTTTCAGCCCCAGCATTTT; CDR3aa: CASSLGFQPQHF; j_gene: TRBJ1-5; abundance: .; d_gene: .; v_gene: TRBV12-3/TRBV12-4
CDR3nt: TGCAGCGTTCAGGGACAGCTCACCTACAATGAGCAGTTCTTC; CDR3aa: CSVQGQLTYNEQFF; j_gene: TRBJ2-1; abundance: .; d_gene: TRBD1; v_gene: TRBV29-1
CDR3nt: TGTGCCAGTAGTATAGATCACGAGGGACTTCGAGGTTTCTTT; CDR3aa: CASSIDHEGLRGFF; j_gene: TRBJ1-1; abundance: .; d_gene: .; v_gene: TRBV19
CDR3nt: TGTGCCAGCAGTTCTACAGGGGCGTCGAGCAATCAGCCCCAGCATTTT; CDR3aa: CASSSTGASSNQPQHF; j_gene: TRBJ1-5; abundance: .; d_gene: TRBD1; v_gene: TRBV28
CDR3nt: TGTGCCAGCAGCTGGACTAGCGGCAATGAGCAGTTCTTC; CDR3aa: CASSWTSGNEQFF; j_gene: TRBJ2-1; abundance: .; d_gene: TRBD2; v_gene: TRBV5-5
CDR3nt: TGTGCCAGCAGCCCCGTCCCTAGCTCCTACAATGAGCAGTTCTTC; CDR3aa: CASSPVPSSYNEQFF; j_gene: TRBJ2-1; abundance: .; d_gene: .; v_gene: TRBV7-3
CDR3nt: TGTGCCACCAGCAGAGATGGGAATTCCAATCAGCCCCAGCATTTT; CDR3aa: CATSRDGNSNQPQHF; j_gene: TRBJ1-5; abundance: .; d_gene: .; v_gene: TRBV15
CDR3nt: TGTGCCTCTACAGGGTCGAACTATGGCTACACCTTC; CDR3aa: CASTGSNYGYTF; j_gene: TRBJ1-2; abundance: .; d_gene: .; v_gene: TRBV12-3/TRBV12-4
CDR3nt: TGTGCCAGCAGCGTAGATCCCTTAATCGGAAACACCATATATTTT; CDR3aa: CASSVDPLIGNTIYF; j_gene: TRBJ1-3; abundance: .; d_gene: .; v_gene: TRBV9
CDR3nt: TGTGCCAGCAGTGCGAGCGGGGGGATAAGGCCCTACGAGCAGTACTTC; CDR3aa: CASSASGGIRPYEQYF; j_gene: TRBJ2-7; abundance: .; d_gene: TRBD2; v_gene: TRBV6-6
CDR3nt: TGCAGCGCCTCCCCCAGGGACACTGAAGCTTTCTTT; CDR3aa: CSASPRDTEAFF; j_gene: TRBJ1-1; abundance: .; d_gene: .; v_gene: TRBV29-1
CDR3nt: TGTGCCAGCAGCTTGCAGGGGGGCCACAATGAGCAGTTCTTC; CDR3aa: CASSLQGGHNEQFF; j_gene: TRBJ2-1; abundance: .; d_gene: .; v_gene: TRBV5-6
CDR3nt: TGTGCCAGCACCCAATCCAGGGAGAGCAATCAGCCCCAGCATTTT; CDR3aa: CASTQSRESNQPQHF; j_gene: TRBJ1-5; abundance: .; d_gene: .; v_gene: TRBV7-2
CDR3nt: TGTGCCACCAGTGATTTACGGACTAGCGGGGGAGCCAAGGAGCTGTTTTTT; CDR3aa: CATSDLRTSGGAKELFF; j_gene: TRBJ2-2; abundance: .; d_gene: TRBD2; v_gene: TRBV24-1
CDR3nt: TGTGCCAGTAGTCCCGATACGACCCCGCCTTATCAGCCCCAGCATTTT; CDR3aa: CASSPDTTPPYQPQHF; j_gene: TRBJ1-5; abundance: .; d_gene: .; v_gene: TRBV19
CDR3nt: TGTGCCATCAGTGCAACCGAGCTGGGCACAGATACGCAGTATTTT; CDR3aa: CAISATELGTDTQYF; j_gene: TRBJ2-3; abundance: .; d_gene: .; v_gene: TRBV10-3
CDR3nt: TGTGCCAGCAGCTTACAGGGGGACACTGAAGCTTTCTTT; CDR3aa: CASSLQGDTEAFF; j_gene: TRBJ1-1; abundance: .; d_gene: TRBD1; v_gene: TRBV5-5